Listed below are T cell receptor beta chains from one sample, sequenced in a study of T cell responses to AZD1222 COVID-19 vaccine. Method: immunoSEQ multiplex PCR; TCRdb's copy keeps in-frame clones and lacks some. Of roughly 140,000 clones listed, under 95% are singletons. This specimen consisted of peripheral blood, obtained on day 0 of MenACWY control vaccination. Every receptor here comes from an adult in good health. Both conserved end residues are part of each CDR3. The order of the fields is clone size, J gene, D gene, V gene, CDR3 protein, CDR3 DNA. A D gene is named only where the DNA matches it firmly. For some rows the clone size is stated as once, few or many, or as a class when expanded; others skip it.

>.|TRBJ2-1|TRBD2|TRBV2
CAASPRESHEQFF
TGTGCCGCCTCCCCGCGGGAGAGCCATGAGCAGTTCTTC
>few|TRBJ1-1|.|TRBV28
CASRENTEAFF
TGTGCCAGCAGAGAGAACACTGAAGCTTTCTTT
>few|TRBJ2-7|TRBD2|TRBV6-6
CASSSAGGPSYEQYF
TGTGCCAGCAGTTCGGCGGGAGGTCCTTCCTACGAGCAGTACTTC
>.|TRBJ2-7|TRBD1|TRBV12-5
CASGLVLTGTEISYEQYF
TGTGCTAGTGGTTTGGTTCTAACCGGGACAGAGATTTCCTACGAGCAGTACTTC
>.|TRBJ2-2|TRBD2|TRBV4-2
CASSQEPTSGVRGELFF
TGTGCCAGCAGCCAGGAGCCAACTAGCGGGGTACGCGGGGAGCTGTTTTTT
>.|TRBJ1-5|TRBD1|TRBV30
CAWTLTGGTQPQHF
TGTGCCTGGACTCTAACAGGGGGCACTCAGCCCCAGCATTTT
>few|TRBJ2-1|TRBD1|TRBV19
CASSILDRGPYNEQFF
TGTGCCAGTAGTATCTTGGACAGGGGACCCTACAATGAGCAGTTCTTC
>.|TRBJ2-3|TRBD2|TRBV15
CATSLAVSTDTQYF
TGTGCCACCAGTCTAGCGGTTAGCACAGATACGCAGTATTTT
>.|TRBJ1-2|.|TRBV3-1/TRBV3-2
CASSQEGDRKGMRRHGYTF
TGTGCCAGCAGCCAAGAAGGAGACAGGAAGGGGATGAGGAGGCATGGCTACACCTTC
>.|TRBJ1-4|.|TRBV3-1/TRBV3-2
CASSQGMATLAGNEKLFF
TGTGCCAGCAGCCAAGGGATGGCAACCCTTGCAGGGAATGAAAAACTGTTTTTT
>.|TRBJ1-2|.|TRBV6-2/TRBV6-3
CASSYQGRNYGYTF
TGTGCCAGCAGTTACCAGGGGAGGAACTATGGCTACACCTTC
>.|TRBJ2-3|.|TRBV7-2
CASSFWVGTDTQYF
TGTGCCAGCAGCTTTTGGGTAGGCACAGATACGCAGTATTTT
>.|TRBJ1-2|.|TRBV29-1
CSVEERGTYGYTF
TGCAGCGTTGAAGAGCGAGGGACCTATGGCTACACCTTC
>once|TRBJ1-2|.|TRBV14
CASSPMEQGGYGYTF
TGTGCCAGCAGCCCGATGGAGCAGGGAGGATATGGCTACACCTTC
>.|TRBJ1-6|TRBD1|TRBV7-9
CASTKTGEVNSPLHF
TGTGCCAGCACCAAGACAGGGGAGGTGAATTCACCCCTCCACTTT
>.|TRBJ1-5|TRBD1|TRBV5-4
CASSLDRGQPQHF
TGTGCCAGCAGCTTGGACAGGGGTCAGCCCCAGCATTTT
>.|TRBJ1-1|.|TRBV7-9
CASSSDRYTEAFF
TGTGCCAGCAGCTCGGACCGGTACACTGAAGCTTTCTTT
>.|TRBJ2-7|.|TRBV6-5
CASTRERYEQYF
TGTGCCAGCACCAGGGAACGGTACGAGCAGTACTTC
>.|TRBJ2-1|TRBD2|TRBV19
CASSMAGLAGGEQFF
TGTGCCAGTAGTATGGCGGGACTAGCGGGAGGTGAGCAGTTCTTC
>.|TRBJ1-3|TRBD1|TRBV29-1
CSVKTGGPAGNTIYF
TGCAGCGTTAAGACAGGGGGTCCAGCTGGAAACACCATATATTTT
>.|TRBJ1-1|.|TRBV6-5
CASSRTVNTEAFF
TGTGCCAGCAGCCGGACAGTGAACACTGAAGCTTTCTTT
>few|TRBJ2-1|TRBD1|TRBV7-8
CASSSPQRQGAGNEQFF
TGTGCCAGCAGCTCGCCTCAGAGACAGGGGGCCGGGAATGAGCAGTTCTTC
>.|TRBJ1-3|.|TRBV30
CAWSKGYSGNTIYF
TGTGCCTGGAGTAAGGGATACTCTGGAAACACCATATATTTT
>once|TRBJ2-7|TRBD2|TRBV6-6
CASILGGGYEQYF
TGTGCCAGCATCCTCGGGGGGGGCTACGAGCAGTACTTC
>.|TRBJ2-7|.|TRBV6-5
CASSKLGFISYEQYF
TGTGCCAGCAGTAAACTAGGGTTTATCTCCTACGAGCAGTACTTC
>.|TRBJ1-2|.|TRBV19
CASSIDFGQALPGYTF
TGTGCCAGTAGTATAGATTTCGGGCAGGCCTTACCGGGCTACACCTTC
>.|TRBJ1-2|.|TRBV27
CASGPGGNTF
TGTGCCAGCGGGCCCGGGGGCAACACCTTC
>.|TRBJ1-5|TRBD1|TRBV18
CASSPTGENRRPQHF
TGTGCCAGCTCACCGACAGGGGAAAATCGGCGGCCCCAGCATTTT
>.|TRBJ1-2|TRBD1|TRBV28
CASSLPLGQGRYGYTF
TGTGCCAGCAGTTTACCTCTTGGACAGGGTCGCTATGGCTACACCTTC
>.|TRBJ2-3|TRBD2|TRBV7-8
CASSAGLAIWADTQYF
TGTGCCAGCAGCGCCGGACTAGCGATTTGGGCAGATACGCAGTATTTT
>.|TRBJ2-7|TRBD1|TRBV28
CASSQPTGTVHEQYF
TGTGCCAGCAGTCAGCCCACCGGGACAGTCCACGAGCAGTACTTC
>.|TRBJ2-2|.|TRBV25-1
CASSDGLRRTGELFF
TGTGCCAGCAGTGATGGACTAAGGAGAACCGGGGAGCTGTTTTTT
>once|TRBJ2-7|TRBD1|TRBV5-1
CASNPKVQGASSHEQYF
TGCGCCAGCAACCCGAAGGTGCAGGGGGCTTCTTCCCACGAGCAGTACTTC
>once|TRBJ1-1|TRBD1|TRBV5-1
CASSYAGTGGTEAFF
TGCGCCAGCAGCTACGCCGGGACAGGGGGCACTGAAGCTTTCTTT
>.|TRBJ1-3|TRBD1|TRBV10-3
CAISESFGTAGIGNTIYF
TGTGCCATCAGTGAGTCGTTCGGGACAGCCGGCATTGGAAACACCATATATTTT
>.|TRBJ2-1|.|TRBV11-3
CASSLGRSSNEQFF
TGTGCCAGCAGTCTAGGGCGTAGTTCCAATGAGCAGTTCTTC
>.|TRBJ1-2|TRBD1|TRBV11-2
CASSGKDRVYGYTF
TGTGCCAGCAGCGGAAAGGACAGGGTTTACGGCTACACCTTC
>.|TRBJ2-7|.|TRBV9
CASSVGQNYEQYF
TGTGCCAGCAGCGTAGGTCAGAACTACGAGCAGTACTTC
>.|TRBJ2-7|.|TRBV29-1
CSVEQFGRSSYEQYF
TGCAGCGTTGAACAGTTCGGGAGAAGCTCCTACGAGCAGTACTTC
>few|TRBJ1-4|.|TRBV27
CASSFGARNEKLFF
TGTGCCAGCAGTTTCGGGGCCCGAAATGAAAAACTGTTTTTT
>.|TRBJ2-7|.|TRBV14
CASSPRGGGLNEQYF
TGTGCCAGCAGTCCGAGGGGAGGTGGCCTTAACGAGCAGTACTTC
>once|TRBJ1-6|.|TRBV5-8
CASSWGSGPGSPLHF
TGTGCCAGCAGCTGGGGGTCAGGGCCTGGTTCACCCCTCCACTTT
>once|TRBJ1-2|.|TRBV5-6
CASSLGSAGAYGYTF
TGTGCCAGCAGCTTGGGCTCTGCAGGAGCCTATGGCTACACCTTC
>.|TRBJ1-2|.|TRBV9
CASSVEAYGYTF
TGTGCCAGCAGCGTAGAGGCCTATGGCTACACCTTC
>.|TRBJ2-1|.|TRBV7-8
CASSPGGTASSYNEQFF
TGTGCCAGCAGCCCCGGGGGGACAGCGAGCTCCTACAATGAGCAGTTCTTC
>few|TRBJ2-2|.|TRBV19
CASSTTGAGELFF
TGTGCCAGTAGTACCACAGGAGCCGGGGAGCTGTTTTTT
>few|TRBJ2-7|.|TRBV27
CASSLGGASWYF
TGTGCCAGCAGTTTAGGGGGGGCTTCTTGGTACTTC
>.|TRBJ1-4|.|TRBV4-2
CASSRTSLNEKLFF
TGTGCCAGCAGCCGAACGTCTTTGAATGAAAAACTGTTTTTT
>.|TRBJ2-1|.|TRBV27
CASSAYGGTASNEQFF
TGTGCCAGCAGTGCGTACGGAGGGACTGCCTCCAATGAGCAGTTCTTC
>.|TRBJ1-2|.|TRBV6-1
CASSETATWGYTF
TGTGCCAGCAGTGAAACGGCCACTTGGGGCTACACCTTC
>.|TRBJ2-7|TRBD1|TRBV28
CASSPTGTGIYEQYF
TGTGCCAGCAGTCCTACCGGGACAGGGATATACGAGCAGTACTTC
>.|TRBJ1-1|.|TRBV7-3
CASSPGAGNTEAFF
TGTGCCAGCAGCCCCGGGGCAGGGAACACTGAAGCTTTCTTT
>once|TRBJ2-1|.|TRBV4-1
CASSLLGLGYNEQFF
TGCGCCAGCAGCCTCCTTGGGTTGGGTTACAATGAGCAGTTCTTC
>.|TRBJ1-1|.|TRBV19
CASSNVYGKGIPEAFF
TGTGCCAGTAGTAACGTATACGGCAAGGGAATCCCTGAAGCTTTCTTT